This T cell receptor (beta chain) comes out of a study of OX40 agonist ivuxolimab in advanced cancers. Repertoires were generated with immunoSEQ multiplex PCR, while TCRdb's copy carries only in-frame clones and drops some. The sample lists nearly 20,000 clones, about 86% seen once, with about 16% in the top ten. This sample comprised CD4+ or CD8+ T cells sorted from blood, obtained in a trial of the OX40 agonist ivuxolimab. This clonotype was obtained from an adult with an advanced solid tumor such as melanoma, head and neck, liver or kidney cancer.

CDR3: CASSLGLAGDPYEQYF. The CDR3 bases are TGTGCCAGCAGCTTAGGGCTAGCGGGAGACCCCTACGAGCAGTACTTC. The V and J genes are TRBV11-3 and TRBJ2-7, with TRBD2 identical over 10 bases. The germline V gene encodes CDR1 SGHNT and CDR2 YENEEA. V was pared by 1 base and J by 2 bases, with 5 bases of the junction left unmatched. This CDR3 contains 16 residues.